Sequencing of this TCR beta chain was carried out in a study of blood T cell repertoires in COVID-19. Study in general: Sources were T cells, B-cell-depleted T cells, or PBMCs; the material itself was cDNA or gDNA.

There are 13 residues in the CDR3. V was pared by 4 bases and J by 2 bases, with 9 bases between. Original analysis: Amplification of reference gene primers was used by the study to estimate nucleated cell counts. Produced via immunoSEQ multiplex PCR; TCRdb's table is partial and in-frame only. V and J calls and clone size are given by that table; D and trimming were obtained from the DNA. The sample consists of roughly 200,000 clones, around nine tenths of them appearing once. This clonotype was obtained from a man aged 60 to 69 who had recovered from COVID-19. The sample consisted of peripheral blood. The chain employs TRBV12-3 or TRBV12-4 and TRBJ2-7, with unresolved D. CDR3 DNA: TGTGCCAGCAGTTCTCCCCCCCCCTACGAGCAGTACTTC. Its translation: CASSSPPPYEQYF.